This T cell receptor (beta chain) was recovered during a study of control samples from healthy donors and cancer patients. This clone was seen only once. Germline CDR1 reads SEHNR; CDR2 reads FQNEAQ (reference sequence). V lost 4 bases and J 2 bases, leaving 13 bases between the germline ends. This CDR3 comprises 15 residues. Measured with immunoSEQ multiplex PCR; TCRdb has only the in-frame clones, and not every one. The sample holds 70,000 to 75,000 clones, 89% seen once. This receptor was identified in a man in his sixties with lung cancer. The sequencing sample was made of PBMCs. This chain uses TRBV7-9 with TRBJ2-3; no definite D call. CDR3 protein: CASSSDRSVTDTQYF. CDR3 DNA sequence: TGTGCCAGCAGCTCAGATCGGAGTGTCACAGATACGCAGTATTTT.